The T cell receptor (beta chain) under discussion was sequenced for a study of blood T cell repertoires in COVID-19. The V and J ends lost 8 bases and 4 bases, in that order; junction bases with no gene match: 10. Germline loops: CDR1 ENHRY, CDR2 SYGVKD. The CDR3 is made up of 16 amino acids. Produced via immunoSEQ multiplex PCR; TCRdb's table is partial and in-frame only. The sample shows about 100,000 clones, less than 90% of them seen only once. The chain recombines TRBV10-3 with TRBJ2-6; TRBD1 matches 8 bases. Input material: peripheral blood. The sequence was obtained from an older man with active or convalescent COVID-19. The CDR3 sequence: CAIPGQAIRGANVLTF. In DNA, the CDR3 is TGTGCCATCCCGGGACAGGCTATCCGAGGGGCCAACGTCCTGACTTTC.